The next 10 T cell receptor beta chains were all read from a single sample in a study of blood T cell repertoires in COVID-19. Sequencing used immunoSEQ multiplex PCR; TCRdb keeps in-frame clones, though not all of them. This table holds 500,000 or so clones, about nine tenths found once. Sequencing used PBMCs or T cells enriched from blood (not recorded which). The receptors were gathered from a woman under 30 who had recovered from COVID-19.

With regard to this clone: Other DNA variants within this sample encode the same CDR3. This rearrangement joins TRBV12-3 or TRBV12-4 to TRBJ1-2, with 8 bases that match TRBD1. The ends lost 3 bases at V and 8 bases at J; junction bases unmatched: 5. The CDR3 has 13 residues. CDR3 region: CASSLGRGRGYTF. DNA for the CDR3: TGTGCCAGCAGTTTGGGCAGGGGGCGAGGCTACACCTTC.

This clone was recorded only once. The chain carries TRBV2 and TRBJ1-5; the match to TRBD1 covers 7 bases. Germline CDR1 reads SNHLY; CDR2 reads FYNNEI. The CDR3 runs 13 residues. Losses at the gene ends were 5 bases for V and 4 bases for J; bases not matched to a gene: 2. In nucleotides, the CDR3 is TGTGCCAGCAGTCAACAGGGGAATCAGCCCCAGCATTTT. It is translated as CASSQQGNQPQHF.

This clone turned up a few times. V gene TRBV2 combines with J gene TRBJ1-3; D is possibly TRBD1 (5 bases). The CDR3 has 15 residues. Looked up from germline, CDR1 is SNHLY and CDR2 is FYNNEI. The ends were cut back, 0 bases at V and 4 bases at J, with 10 bases in the middle. CDR3 sequence: CASSEAPGSGNTIYF. For the CDR3, the DNA is TGTGCCAGCAGTGAAGCCCCAGGGTCGGGAAACACCATATATTTT.

V usage is TRBV5-1 and J usage is TRBJ1-1; D gene unclear. The CDR3 spans 13 residues. The germline V and J ends were trimmed by 0 bases and 10 bases, with 13 bases remaining between them. Per the germline V gene, CDR1 is SGHRS and CDR2 is YFSETQ. DNA for the CDR3: TGCGCCAGCAGCTTGGCGGGATGGTCGGGAGCTTTCTTT. It codes for CASSLAGWSGAFF.

This chain joins TRBV6-6 and TRBJ1-4; D ambiguous. CDR3 length: 15 residues. The germline CDR1 and CDR2 sequences are MNHNY and SVGAGI (reference sequence). The V end was cut by 6 bases, the J end by 0 bases, with 11 bases between. In DNA, the CDR3 is TGTGCCAGCAGCTTGGCGGGGACAACTAATGAAAAACTGTTTTTT. This translates into CASSLAGTTNEKLFF.

This clone was counted between two and nine times. The chain has TRBV7-2 and TRBJ1-1; weak D call: TRBD1 (5 bases). V was trimmed by 1 base and J by 4 bases, leaving 10 bases between them. Germline-derived CDR1 and CDR2 are SGHTA and FQGNSA. This CDR3 comprises 14 residues. The CDR3 is CASSLVGRGTEAFF. In DNA, the CDR3 is TGTGCCAGCAGCTTAGTAGGGAGGGGCACTGAAGCTTTCTTT. Together with reference TRBV7-2 and TRBJ1-1, the CDR3 gives the full variable domain: GAGVSQSPSNKVTEKGKDVELRCDPISGHTALYWYRQSLGQGLEFLIYFQGNSAPDKSGLPSDRFSAERTGGSVSTLTIQRTQQEDSAVYLCASSLVGRGTEAFFGQGTRLTVV.

The genes are TRBV28 and TRBJ2-7, with 10 bases that match TRBD1. V gave up 3 bases and J gave up 6 bases; unmatched junction bases: 8. CDR1 and CDR2 from the germline V gene are MDHEN and SYDVKM. The CDR3 has 15 residues. CDR3 protein: CASSFEGTGASEQYF. The CDR3 nucleotides read TGTGCCAGCAGTTTTGAAGGGACAGGGGCCAGCGAGCAGTACTTC.

The gene calls are TRBV14 and TRBJ1-2; a possible D gene is TRBD1 (5 bases). V was trimmed by 1 base and J by 6 bases, leaving 9 bases between them. CDR1 SGHDN and CDR2 FVKESK come from the germline V gene. The CDR3 is 13 residues long. CDR3 DNA sequence: TGTGCCAGCAGCCAAGTGACAGCGAATGGCTACACCTTC. It codes for CASSQVTANGYTF.

The chain joins TRBV9 to TRBJ2-3; a weak D match, TRBD2 (5 bases). Germline V lookup: CDR1 SGDLS, CDR2 YYNGEE. V lost 0 bases to trimming and J lost 3 bases, with 8 bases between them. The CDR3 consists of 14 residues. CDR3 loop: CASSVGGITDTQYF. CDR3 coding DNA: TGTGCCAGCAGCGTAGGAGGGATAACAGATACGCAGTATTTT.

The chain uses TRBV18 and TRBJ1-6, with D perhaps matching TRBD1 (5 bases). The germline V gene has CDR1 KGHSH and CDR2 LQKENI. V was clipped by 3 bases and J by 7 bases, with 13 bases between them. The CDR3 has 15 amino acids. CDR3 in DNA: TGTGCCAGCTCACCCTGGGAGGGGTCAAATTCACCCCTCCACTTT. It encodes CASSPWEGSNSPLHF.